Listed here are 7 T cell receptor beta chains from one sample, sequenced in a study of technical replicates of blood from a handful of donors. Assay used: immunoSEQ multiplex PCR; TCRdb lists only in-frame clones, some missing. In the table there are over 85,000 clones, 90% to 96% of which are singletons. Sequenced input: T cells isolated from PBMCs. The receptors derive from a human donor in good health.

The chain joins TRBV19 to TRBJ1-5; D gene unclear. V lost 2 bases, J lost 0 bases, and 11 bases lay in between. This CDR3 contains 16 residues. The V gene's germline CDR1 is LNHDA and CDR2 SQIVND (reference sequence). In nucleotides, the CDR3 is TGTGCCAGTAGTATAAGACTGCCCAATAGCAATCAGCCCCAGCATTTT. Translating gives CASSIRLPNSNQPQHF.

The chain combines TRBV5-1 with TRBJ2-1; perhaps TRBD1 as D (5 bases). The CDR3 covers 15 residues. Germline loops: CDR1 SGHRS, CDR2 YFSETQ. V was trimmed by 4 bases and J by 5 bases, leaving 16 bases between them. The CDR3 loop is CASSPSGPRDNEQFF. CDR3 DNA: TGCGCCAGCAGCCCCTCGGGCCCCAGGGACAATGAGCAGTTCTTC.

This chain connects TRBV28 to TRBJ2-3, with TRBD2 matching over 9 bases. Germline CDR1 is MDHEN and CDR2 is SYDVKM. J lost 0 bases, V lost 0 bases, and 4 bases had no gene match. The CDR3 is made up of 17 amino acids. This CDR3 is CASSLWSSGTSTDTQYF. Here the CDR3 DNA reads TGTGCCAGCAGTTTATGGTCTAGCGGGACTAGCACAGATACGCAGTATTTT.

The rearrangement links TRBV5-1 to TRBJ2-7, with D possibly being TRBD1 (6 bases). V dropped 6 bases and J dropped 3 bases, with 19 bases sitting between them. Germline assignment: CDR1 SGHRS and CDR2 YFSETQ. The CDR3 is 15 amino acids. The CDR3 region is CASTKDRGGLYEQYF. The CDR3 coding sequence is TGCGCCAGCACCAAAGACAGAGGGGGTCTCTACGAGCAGTACTTC.

V usage is TRBV4-1 and J usage is TRBJ2-2, with TRBD1 identical over 8 bases. The CDR3 is 15 residues long. In germline, CDR1 is MGHRA, CDR2 YSYEKL. The ends lost 1 base at V and 9 bases at J; junction bases unmatched: 7. CDR3 bases: TGCGCCAGCAGCCAAGGGACAGGGATTCACCGGGAGCTGTTTTTT. It is translated as CASSQGTGIHRELFF.

The gene calls are TRBV6-5 and TRBJ2-7; tentatively, D is TRBD1 (6 bases). The length of the CDR3 is 15 residues. Trimming took 4 bases from V and 4 from J, leaving 17 bases between them. Germline V gives CDR1 MNHEY, CDR2 SVGAGI. The CDR3 bases are TGTGCCAGCAGTTTCGTACAGGGTTTAGGTTACGAGCAGTACTTC. Protein product: CASSFVQGLGYEQYF.

The chain couples TRBV7-2 to TRBJ1-4, with 7 bases lining up with TRBD1. Germline V CDR1 and CDR2: SGHTA, FQGNSA. V gave up 4 bases and J gave up 5 bases; unmatched junction bases: 7. The CDR3 totals 15 residues. The CDR3 reads CASSSGTAFNEKLFF. DNA of the CDR3: TGTGCCAGCAGCTCGGGGACAGCCTTCAATGAAAAACTGTTTTTT.